What follows is one T cell receptor (beta chain) and its context. No cognate antigen has been identified for it. No clone much larger than this one lies a single base away; base qualities are absent. Reading from cysteine to phenylalanine, the CDR3 counts 15 amino acids. Only CDR3 DNA remains: 45 bases, in frame from the first base. The germline V gene sets CDR1 to KGHSH and CDR2 to LQKENI. A distance of 11 bases separates the germline ends of V and J, which lose 0 bases and 3 bases respectively. These data belong to a study of regulatory T cells in long-lasting Graves disease (dated by TCRdb to about 2021). Turning to the overall study: Antithyroid drugs had been taken for less than 3 months by newly diagnosed Graves' disease patients. Patients with persistent Graves' disease were compared with patients with newly diagnosed Graves' disease using TCR sequencing and RNA sequencing of peripheral blood. The study was conducted in China and was registered as a clinical trial. A total of roughly 35 samples were covered by TCR sequencing, comprising roughly 13 persistent and around 20 newly diagnosed Graves' disease patients.

Libraries were made using multiplex PCR. The instrument given in TCRdb is Illumina HiSeq 4000. iRepertoire HTBI primers and Arm-PCR amplification of CDR3 regions were used to construct TCR beta libraries. Before sequencing, the PCR products underwent gel purification. The paper's processing steps were these. Gene usage analysis of CDR3 amino acid clonotypes relied on the approximately 60 TRBV and more than twelve TRBJ segments identified across samples. Filtered high-quality paired reads were merged into contigs using COPE and FqMerger. BLAST was used to align contigs to the IMGT TRBV, TRBD and TRBJ reference genes, and CDR3 was defined following IMGT. Highly expanded clones were defined as clonotypes with a frequency above 0.1%. Shannon entropy served as the measure of repertoire diversity, while the Gini coefficient captured V-J evenness. Public clonotypes were defined as clonotypes shared by more than one individual. In TCRdb, the public reads were trimmed at Q25 with fastp and aligned with MiXCR, with productive beta chains retained. Rows with a matching CDR3 protein are joined into one entry that keeps the most common DNA and genes. The V and J calls reflect TCRdb's pipeline rather than the authors' work. The sample includes hundreds of thousands of distinct CDR3 sequences, with under 20% observed a single time. The top ten clonotypes cover under 20% of the sample.

The time point label on this specimen signifies: newly diagnosed GD, antithyroid drugs for less than 3 months. For both TCR sequencing and RNA sequencing, RNA was extracted from PBMCs using TRIzol. The diagnosis of Graves' disease followed American Thyroid Association guidelines. Recruitment of patients was carried out at an endocrinology department in Xi'an, China. Each patient gave roughly 10 milliliters of peripheral blood, collected in an EDTA anticoagulant tube. Ficoll Paque Plus density gradient separation was used to isolate PBMCs, and no further T cell sorting was performed. An Agilent 2100 Bioanalyzer and agarose gel were used to check RNA quality, and a NanoDrop 2000 was used to measure RNA concentration. What the work shows at the level of the full study, not this receptor alone: Because the primary lesion, thyroid tissue, could not be accessed, the study looked at peripheral blood alone. Persistent disease showed preferential use of TRBV28, TRBJ1-2 and TRBJ2-5, whereas newly diagnosed disease favored TRBV20-1 and TRBJ2-1. Only the TCR beta chain was sequenced and analyzed. Lower TCR Shannon entropy and fewer highly expanded clones were observed in persistent Graves' disease patients than in newly diagnosed patients, which suggested clonal expansion. Patients with persistent disease shared more public clonotypes (approximately 2,500) than newly diagnosed patients did (approximately 990). The small sample size was acknowledged by the authors as a limitation that may reduce accuracy.

This same sample was also taken into another study, of T cells in Graves' hyperthyroidism and ophthalmopathy. As noted in the second study: Stable Graves' hyperthyroidism was defined as the absence of progression to ophthalmopathy over 18 months of follow-up. Hyperthyroidism patients were newly diagnosed, with disease duration under 2 months, and aged 18 to 65 years. The study excluded patients with uncontrolled infections, other autoimmune diseases, pregnancy or lactation. Diagnoses were based on clinical symptoms, serum thyroxine and TRAb, thyroid ultrasound and orbital computed tomography. A first-round RT-PCR of the TCR CDR3 used the HTBI primer set with the Qiagen OneStep RT-PCR kit. Most expanded thyroid clonotypes (frequency above 0.001) were also detected in blood, suggesting blood repertoires may reflect thyroid immune responses. A model built on a 13 V-J signature distinguished ophthalmopathy from stable hyperthyroidism, reaching approximately 89% sensitivity and about 81% specificity in cross-validation and 80%/75% in testing. During validation, the model predicted progression to ophthalmopathy a median of around 6 months ahead of onset, with almost 71% sensitivity and roughly 72% specificity. TCR V-J signatures able to tell the groups apart were searched for in a discovery cohort of 90 to 100 patients, of whom around 43 had Graves' ophthalmopathy and 57 had stable Graves' hyperthyroidism. Prospective prediction of ophthalmopathy was tested in an independent validation cohort of approximately 19 hyperthyroidism patients and approximately 17 patients who later progressed to ophthalmopathy. The roughly 91 discovery patients were randomly divided into training and test sets at a 7:3 ratio. In addition, the study compared T-cell repertoires in thyroid tissue and in blood from over 5 Graves' hyperthyroidism patients. Once sampling was done, hyperthyroidism patients were given methimazole at a starting dose of 30 mg daily, whereas ophthalmopathy patients were given high-dose intravenous methylprednisolone. A second multiplex PCR round built the libraries, followed by size selection and purification. Libraries were sequenced paired-end with 100 bp reads on an Illumina HiSeq2000. SOAPnuke was used to process the raw data, with reads discarded if the reads contained adapters or uncalled bases, had a mean Phred below 15, or lacked an exact constant-primer or identifier match. High-quality paired reads were merged with COPE v1.2.5, and unique nucleotide sequences were defined as clonotypes. MiTCR v1.1 was used to align clonotypes to the IMGT TRBV, TRBD and TRBJ reference segments. The analysis was restricted to V-J combinations with a frequency above 0.0001, which together covered 99.2% of the repertoires. A TCS score was defined as the ratio of F50 (clonal expansion) to E x V (chaos), with BLOSUM62-based TCRdist applied between CDR3 peptides within each V-J. Welch's t-statistics and random forest reduced around 550 V-J features to roughly 13, which were used in a naive Bayes classifier (R e1071). Sample size was not statistically predetermined, and blinding of investigators to group allocation was not performed. The paper describes TCR Vbeta CDR3 sequencing of fewer than 150 peripheral blood samples, made up of fewer than 50 ophthalmopathy patients, roughly 72 hyperthyroidism patients and around 17 progressor patients.

The receptor's source is a woman in her 30s with Graves disease. Donor details come from another sample of the same person, matched by shared clones. Sequenced here: peripheral blood mononuclear cells (PBMCs), sampled at new diagnosis, from a patient treated with antithyroid drugs. In this chain, TRBV18 is recombined with TRBJ1-1; confidence is insufficient to name the D gene. The DNA sequence is as follows: TGTGCCAGCTCACCACCGAATAGACCTTACACTGAAGCTTTCTTT. Translated, it reads CASSPPNRPYTEAFF.